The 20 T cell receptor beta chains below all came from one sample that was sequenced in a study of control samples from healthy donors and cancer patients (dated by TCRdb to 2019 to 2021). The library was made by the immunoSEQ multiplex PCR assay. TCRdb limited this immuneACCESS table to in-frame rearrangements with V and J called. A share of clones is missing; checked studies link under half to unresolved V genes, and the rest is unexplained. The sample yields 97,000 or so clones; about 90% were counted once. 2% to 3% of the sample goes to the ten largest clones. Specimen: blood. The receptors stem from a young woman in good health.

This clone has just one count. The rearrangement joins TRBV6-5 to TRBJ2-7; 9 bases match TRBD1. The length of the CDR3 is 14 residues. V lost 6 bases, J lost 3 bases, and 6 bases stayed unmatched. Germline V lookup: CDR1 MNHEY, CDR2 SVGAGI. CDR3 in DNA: TGTGCCAGCAGGCCGGGACAGGGAGTCTACGAGCAGTACTTC. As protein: CASRPGQGVYEQYF.

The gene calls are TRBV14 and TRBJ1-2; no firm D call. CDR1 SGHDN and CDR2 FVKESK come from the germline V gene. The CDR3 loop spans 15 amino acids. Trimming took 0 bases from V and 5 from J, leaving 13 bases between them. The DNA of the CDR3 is TGTGCCAGCAGCCAAGATTTTGGACCCACGTATGGCTACACCTTC. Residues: CASSQDFGPTYGYTF.

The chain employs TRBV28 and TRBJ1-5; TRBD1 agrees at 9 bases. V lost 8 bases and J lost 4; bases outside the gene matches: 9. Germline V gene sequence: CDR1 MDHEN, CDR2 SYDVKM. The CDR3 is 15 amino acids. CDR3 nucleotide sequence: TGTGCCAGCCTCCCCCCGGGACAGGGTAATCAGCCCCAGCATTTT. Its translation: CASLPPGQGNQPQHF.

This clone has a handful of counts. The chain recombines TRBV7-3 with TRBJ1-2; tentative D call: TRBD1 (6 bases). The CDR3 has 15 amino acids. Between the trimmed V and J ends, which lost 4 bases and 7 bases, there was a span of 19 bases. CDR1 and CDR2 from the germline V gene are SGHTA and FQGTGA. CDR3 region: CASSSKGGGDGGYTF. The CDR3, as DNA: TGTGCCAGCAGCTCAAAGGGGGGGGGAGACGGTGGCTACACCTTC.

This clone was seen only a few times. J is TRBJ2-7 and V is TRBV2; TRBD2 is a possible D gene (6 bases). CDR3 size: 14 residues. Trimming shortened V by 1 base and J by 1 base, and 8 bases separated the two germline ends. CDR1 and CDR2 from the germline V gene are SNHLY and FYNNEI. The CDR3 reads CASSEGDWSYEQYF. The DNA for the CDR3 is TGTGCCAGCAGTGAAGGGGACTGGTCCTACGAGCAGTACTTC.

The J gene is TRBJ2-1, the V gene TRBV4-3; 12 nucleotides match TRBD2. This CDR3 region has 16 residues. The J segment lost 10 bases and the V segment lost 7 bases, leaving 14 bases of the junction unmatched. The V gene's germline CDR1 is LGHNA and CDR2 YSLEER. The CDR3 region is CASMQRRLAGVEEQFF. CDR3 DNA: TGCGCCAGCATGCAAAGGAGACTAGCGGGAGTAGAAGAGCAGTTCTTC.

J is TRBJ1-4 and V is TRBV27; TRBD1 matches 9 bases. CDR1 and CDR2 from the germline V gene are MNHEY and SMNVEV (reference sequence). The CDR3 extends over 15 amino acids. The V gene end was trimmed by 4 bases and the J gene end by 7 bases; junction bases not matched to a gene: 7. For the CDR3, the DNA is TGTGCCAGCAGTTCACAGGGGGCGATTGGTGAAAAACTGTTTTTT. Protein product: CASSSQGAIGEKLFF.

DNA for the CDR3: TGTGCCAGCAGTTTTAGTGGAAGCAATCAGCCCCAGCATTTT. Translating it yields CASSFSGSNQPQHF. The chain has TRBV27 and TRBJ1-5; D gene uncertain. The V end was cut by 3 bases, the J end by 1 base, with 7 bases between. Germline CDR1 MNHEY, CDR2 SMNVEV (reference sequence). The CDR3 runs 14 residues.

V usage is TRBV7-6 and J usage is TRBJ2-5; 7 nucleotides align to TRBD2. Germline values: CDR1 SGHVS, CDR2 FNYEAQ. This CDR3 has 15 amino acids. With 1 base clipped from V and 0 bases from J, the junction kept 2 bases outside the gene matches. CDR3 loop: CASSLGGGNQETQYF. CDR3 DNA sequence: TGTGCCAGCAGCTTAGGGGGGGGGAACCAAGAGACCCAGTACTTC.

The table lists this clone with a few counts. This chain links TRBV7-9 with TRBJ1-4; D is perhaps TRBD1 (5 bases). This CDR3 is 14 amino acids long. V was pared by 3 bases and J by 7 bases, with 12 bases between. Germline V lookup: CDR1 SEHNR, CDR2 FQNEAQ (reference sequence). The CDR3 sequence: CASSLGTTSEKLFF. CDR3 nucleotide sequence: TGTGCCAGCAGCTTGGGGACGACAAGTGAAAAACTGTTTTTT.

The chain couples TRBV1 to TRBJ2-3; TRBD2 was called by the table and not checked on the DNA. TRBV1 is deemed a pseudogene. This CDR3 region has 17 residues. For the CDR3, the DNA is TGCACCAGCAGCCAATACGGGCGGGGGAGAAGCACAGATACGCAGTATTTT. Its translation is CTSSQYGRGRSTDTQYF.

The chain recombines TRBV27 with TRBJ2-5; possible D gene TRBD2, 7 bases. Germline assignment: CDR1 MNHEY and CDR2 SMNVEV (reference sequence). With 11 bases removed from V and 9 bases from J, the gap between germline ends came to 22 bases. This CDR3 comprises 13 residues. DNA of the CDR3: TGTGCCGCAGGGGAGGGGGGGGATGAGTCCCAGTACTTC. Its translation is CAAGEGGDESQYF.

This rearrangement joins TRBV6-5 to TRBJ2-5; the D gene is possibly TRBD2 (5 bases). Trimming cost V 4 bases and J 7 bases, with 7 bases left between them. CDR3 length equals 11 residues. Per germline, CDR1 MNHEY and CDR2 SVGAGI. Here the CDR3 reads CASSSAGTQYF. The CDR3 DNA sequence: TGTGCCAGCAGTTCTGCGGGGACCCAGTACTTC.

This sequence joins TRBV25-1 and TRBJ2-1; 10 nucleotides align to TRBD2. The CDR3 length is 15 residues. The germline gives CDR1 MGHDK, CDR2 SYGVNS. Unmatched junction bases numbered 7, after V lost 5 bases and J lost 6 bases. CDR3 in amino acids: CASSKWLAGANEQFF. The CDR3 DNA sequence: TGTGCCAGCAGTAAGTGGCTAGCGGGGGCCAATGAGCAGTTCTTC.

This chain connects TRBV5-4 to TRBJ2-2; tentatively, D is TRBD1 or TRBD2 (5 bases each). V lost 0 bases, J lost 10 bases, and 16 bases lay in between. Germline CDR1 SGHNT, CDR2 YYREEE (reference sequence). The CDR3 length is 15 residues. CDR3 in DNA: TGTGCCAGCAGCTTGGGACTGGGGGTCCCGTCGGAGCTGTTTTTT. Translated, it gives CASSLGLGVPSELFF.

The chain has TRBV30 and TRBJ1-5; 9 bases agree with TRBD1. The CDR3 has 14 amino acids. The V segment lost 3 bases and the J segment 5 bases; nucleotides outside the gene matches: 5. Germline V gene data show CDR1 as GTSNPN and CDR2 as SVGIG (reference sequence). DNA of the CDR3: TGTGCCTGGAGCCGGGGACAGGGATATCAGCCCCAGCATTTT. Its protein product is CAWSRGQGYQPQHF.

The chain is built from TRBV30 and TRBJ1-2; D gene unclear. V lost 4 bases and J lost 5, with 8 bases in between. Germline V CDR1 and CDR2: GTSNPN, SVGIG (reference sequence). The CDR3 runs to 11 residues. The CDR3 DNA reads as TGTGCCTGGATGCCGGGGTATGGCTACACCTTC. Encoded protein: CAWMPGYGYTF.

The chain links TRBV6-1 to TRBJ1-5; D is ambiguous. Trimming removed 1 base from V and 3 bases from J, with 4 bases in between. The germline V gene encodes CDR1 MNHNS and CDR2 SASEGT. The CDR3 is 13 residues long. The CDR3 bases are TGTGCCAGCAGTGAAGGCACCAATCAGCCCCAGCATTTT. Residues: CASSEGTNQPQHF.

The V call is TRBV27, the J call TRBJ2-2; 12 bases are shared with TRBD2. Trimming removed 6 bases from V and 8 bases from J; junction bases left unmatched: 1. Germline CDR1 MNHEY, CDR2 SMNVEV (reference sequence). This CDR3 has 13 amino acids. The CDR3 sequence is CASRTSGRGELFF. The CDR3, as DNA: TGTGCCAGCAGGACTAGCGGGAGAGGGGAGCTGTTTTTT.

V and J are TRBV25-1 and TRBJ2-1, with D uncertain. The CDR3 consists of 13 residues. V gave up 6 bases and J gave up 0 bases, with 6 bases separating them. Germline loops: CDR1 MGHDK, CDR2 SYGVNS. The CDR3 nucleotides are TGTGCCAGCAGCGATCTCTCCTACAATGAGCAGTTCTTC. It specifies CASSDLSYNEQFF.